This T cell receptor beta chain was sequenced in a study of regulatory T cells in long-lasting Graves disease. Stated time point: newly diagnosed GD, antithyroid drugs for less than 3 months. PBMCs provided the RNA from which the TCR library was made. EDTA tubes received about 9.2 milliliters of collected peripheral blood. This clonotype was seen ten or more times. Building the TCR beta libraries relied on iRepertoire HTBI primers, and CDR3 regions underwent Arm-PCR. TCRdb reprocessed the multiplex PCR reads with MiXCR, giving one entry per CDR3 protein. This table has about 560,000 distinct CDR3 sequences, roughly 16% appearing once. V trimming: 9 bases; J trimming: 2 bases; junction bases outside the gene matches: 6. The CDR3 totals 13 residues. Looked up from germline, CDR1 is MNHEY and CDR2 is SMNVEV (reference sequence). The same specimen was also included in a second study, on T cells in Graves' hyperthyroidism and ophthalmopathy. Per that study: Carried out on the TCR CDR3, a first-round RT-PCR used the HTBI primer set.

This chain links TRBV27 with TRBJ2-5, with 7 bases aligning to TRBD2. The receptor's source is a man in his late teens or twenties with Graves disease. This specimen was peripheral blood mononuclear cells (PBMCs), taken at new diagnosis, from a patient treated with antithyroid drugs. The CDR3 sequence is CASLPGGQETQYF. CDR3 in DNA: TGTGCCAGTCTGCCCGGGGGGCAAGAGACCCAGTACTTC.